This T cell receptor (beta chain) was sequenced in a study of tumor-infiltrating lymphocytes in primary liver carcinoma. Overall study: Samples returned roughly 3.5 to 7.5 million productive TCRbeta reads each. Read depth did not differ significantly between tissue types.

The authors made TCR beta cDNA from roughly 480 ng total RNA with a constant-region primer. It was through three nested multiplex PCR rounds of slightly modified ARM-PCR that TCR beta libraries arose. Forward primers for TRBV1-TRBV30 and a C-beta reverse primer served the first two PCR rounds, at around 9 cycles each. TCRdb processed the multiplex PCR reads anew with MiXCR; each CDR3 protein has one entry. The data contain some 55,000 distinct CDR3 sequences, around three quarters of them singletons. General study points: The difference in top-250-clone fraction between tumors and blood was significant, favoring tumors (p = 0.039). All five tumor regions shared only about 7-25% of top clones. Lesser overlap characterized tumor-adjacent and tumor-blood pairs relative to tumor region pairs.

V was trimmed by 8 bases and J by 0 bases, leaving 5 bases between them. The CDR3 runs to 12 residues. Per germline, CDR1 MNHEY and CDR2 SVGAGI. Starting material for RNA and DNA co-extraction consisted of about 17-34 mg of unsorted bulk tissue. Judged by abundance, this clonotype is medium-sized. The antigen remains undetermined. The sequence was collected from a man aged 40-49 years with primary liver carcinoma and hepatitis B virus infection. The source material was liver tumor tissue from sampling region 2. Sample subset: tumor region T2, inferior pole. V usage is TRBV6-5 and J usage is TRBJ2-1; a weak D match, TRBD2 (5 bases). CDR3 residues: CASRDSYNEQFF. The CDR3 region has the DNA TGTGCCAGCCGGGACTCCTACAATGAGCAGTTCTTC.